These T cell receptor beta chains were read from a single sample in a study of T cell repertoires in cytomegalovirus infection. These TCRs' antigens remain unknown. Using its own MiXCR run on the reads, TCRdb lists one record per CDR3 protein. The table lists some 920,000 distinct CDR3 sequences, roughly 30% of them singletons. The source was cultured CD8+ T cells from PBMCs, collected from culture after CMV antigen stimulation. These receptor sequences come from a human donor in good health (CMV status not recorded). Some clones in this sample may be carry-over from other donors' samples. CDR3s include the opening cysteine and the closing phenylalanine or tryptophan. A D gene is named only where the DNA matches it firmly. Only part of the rows carry a size: once, few, many, or a class if the clone is expanded.

clone_size	d_call	j_call	v_call	cdr3_nt	cdr3_aa
NA	NA	TRBJ2-5	TRBV25-1	TGTGCCAGCAGTGAATATGAAAAAACCCAGTACTTC	CASSEYEKTQYF
NA	TRBD1	TRBJ1-4	TRBV5-5	TGTGCCAGCAGCTTGGCGGGGACAGGGAATCGCGAACTGTTTTTT	CASSLAGTGNRELFF
NA	TRBD1	TRBJ1-2	TRBV28	TGTGCCAGCAGTTTCAATCGAGGACAGGAGACTCTTAACTATGGCTACACCTTC	CASSFNRGQETLNYGYTF
many	NA	TRBJ1-4	TRBV2	TGTGCCAGCAATGCCGGGCTTAATGAAAAACTGTTTTTT	CASNAGLNEKLFF
NA	NA	TRBJ2-1	TRBV12-3/TRBV12-4	TGTGCCAGCAGTTTGCAGATCAGTGAGCAGTTCTTC	CASSLQISEQFF
NA	NA	TRBJ1-5	TRBV12-3/TRBV12-4	TGTGCCAGCAGCCAAACCAACAGGGTTGGCAATCAGCCCCAGCATTTT	CASSQTNRVGNQPQHF
NA	NA	TRBJ1-2	TRBV2	TGTGCCAGCAGCCCAAGGGGGAGGTTAGCTAACTATGGCTACACCTTC	CASSPRGRLANYGYTF
NA	NA	TRBJ2-7	TRBV7-9	TGTGCCAGCAGCTTAGTCGTCCACGAGCAGTACTTC	CASSLVVHEQYF
many	NA	TRBJ1-1	TRBV12-3/TRBV12-4	TGTGCCAGCGGATTCCGGGGGCAGGCTGAAGCTTTCTTT	CASGFRGQAEAFF
few	NA	TRBJ2-3	TRBV6-5	TGTGCCAGCAGTTACGCGCTAGAAGATACGCAGTATTTT	CASSYALEDTQYF
few	NA	TRBJ1-3	TRBV7-9	TGTGCTAGCAGCTCGGGGAGGGGAAACACCATATATTTT	CASSSGRGNTIYF
many	TRBD1	TRBJ1-2	TRBV6-6	TGTGCCAGCAGTTACCAACAGGGGAGCGGTGGCTACACCTTC	CASSYQQGSGGYTF
NA	NA	TRBJ1-1	TRBV6-6	TGTGCCAGCAGCGAAACGGACAGTATGAACACTGAAGCTTTCTTT	CASSETDSMNTEAFF
few	TRBD1	TRBJ1-1	TRBV7-9	TGTGCCAGCAGCTCCGGGACAGCGTGGACTGAAGCTTTCTTT	CASSSGTAWTEAFF
many	NA	TRBJ2-1	TRBV7-6	TGTGCCAGCAGCTTAGCAAGGGACTCCTACAATGAGCAGTTCTTC	CASSLARDSYNEQFF
NA	NA	TRBJ2-1	TRBV27	TGTGCCAGCAGTTTATCGCTCGATCCTTACGAGCAGTTCTTC	CASSLSLDPYEQFF
NA	NA	TRBJ1-4	TRBV27	TGTGCCAGCAGTTCCCGGGACGCCTCGGAGGAAAAACTGTTTTTT	CASSSRDASEEKLFF
few	NA	TRBJ1-4	TRBV7-6	TGTGCCAGCACCCCCGGTTCCCCTCAAGAAAAACTGTTTTTT	CASTPGSPQEKLFF
few	NA	TRBJ1-1	TRBV7-6	TGTGCCAGCAGCTTATACGGGGACACTGAAGCTTTCTTT	CASSLYGDTEAFF
NA	TRBD2	TRBJ2-3	TRBV7-8	TGTGCCAGCAGCTCGCCGGGACTAGCGGGGGGGCCAAGTCGCACAGATACGCAGTATTTT	CASSSPGLAGGPSRTDTQYF
NA	NA	TRBJ1-1	TRBV6-5	TGTGCCAGCAGTTACTCGCCACAGGCCTTCACTGAAGCTTTCTTT	CASSYSPQAFTEAFF
once	NA	TRBJ1-2	TRBV20-1	TGCAGTGCTAGAGACTCGGGACACGATGGCTACACCTTC	CSARDSGHDGYTF
few	TRBD2	TRBJ2-3	TRBV6-1	TGTGCCAGCAGTGAGACAGGACTAGCTGGAGGCACAGATACGCAGTATTTT	CASSETGLAGGTDTQYF
few	NA	TRBJ2-2	TRBV11-3	TGTGCCAGCAGCTTAGATACGGTTTCCACTCTTGGGGAGCTGTTTTTT	CASSLDTVSTLGELFF
NA	TRBD2	TRBJ2-3	TRBV7-8	TGTACCAGCAGCGGGACTCGCTCGCAGGGATTCACAGATACGCAGTATTTT	CTSSGTRSQGFTDTQYF
NA	NA	TRBJ1-1	TRBV7-6	TGTGCCAGCAGCTTAGCGAGGGAAAAACTGAAGGCTTTCTTT	CASSLAREKLKAFF
NA	NA	TRBJ2-5	TRBV12-3/TRBV12-4	TGTGCCAGCAGTTTGGGGGACTCTGCGCAAGAGACCCAGTACTTC	CASSLGDSAQETQYF
NA	TRBD1	TRBJ1-4	TRBV2	TGTGCCGTCGACAGGGAGCTATCTAATGAAAAACTGTTTTTT	CAVDRELSNEKLFF
NA	NA	TRBJ1-4	TRBV6-1	TGTGCCAGCAGTTCAGTAGAAAAACTGTTTTTT	CASSSVEKLFF
NA	NA	TRBJ2-7	TRBV7-9	TGTGCCAGCAGCTCGCCCGGCGGTACCTCCTACGAGCAGTACTTC	CASSSPGGTSYEQYF
many	NA	TRBJ2-1	TRBV7-9	TGTGCCAGCAGCTTAGCGCTAAGATACAATGAGCAGTTCTTC	CASSLALRYNEQFF
NA	NA	TRBJ2-7	TRBV3-1	TGTGCCAGCAGCCAAGGATATGGGAGTTTGGGCAGATACGAGCAGTACTTC	CASSQGYGSLGRYEQYF
NA	NA	TRBJ1-6	TRBV18	TGTGCCAGCTCTCTCGACCGACCGATTAATTCACCCCTCCACTTT	CASSLDRPINSPLHF